These 2 T cell receptor beta chains share one sample of origin, sequenced in a study of regulatory T cells in long-lasting Graves disease. CDR3-region Arm-PCR and iRepertoire HTBI primers produced the TCR beta libraries. Each CDR3 protein gets one entry after TCRdb re-called the multiplex PCR reads with MiXCR. The sample contains more than 350,000 distinct CDR3 sequences, 14% to 15% of which appear only once. Time point given: newly diagnosed GD, antithyroid drugs for less than 3 months. From RNA extracted from PBMCs, the TCR library was made. The data were also submitted as part of a second study, on T cells in Graves' hyperthyroidism and ophthalmopathy.

The sample was peripheral blood mononuclear cells (PBMCs), taken at new diagnosis, from a patient treated with antithyroid drugs. Receptors originate from a woman in her thirties with Graves disease.

The chain employs TRBV6-5 and TRBJ2-2; D gene unclear. CDR1 is MNHEY, CDR2 SVGAGI, per germline. Between the trimmed V and J ends, which lost 2 bases and 7 bases, there was a span of 23 bases. The CDR3 spans 18 residues. The CDR3 region is CASSYEVGRGAGRGELFF. The DNA for the CDR3 is TGTGCCAGCAGTTACGAAGTAGGGCGCGGAGCAGGTCGCGGGGAGCTGTTTTTT.

This clonotype has ten or more counts. J is TRBJ1-5 and V is TRBV20-1, with D possibly matching TRBD1 (5 bases). Trimming shortened V by 0 bases and J by 4 bases, and 16 bases separated the two germline ends. This CDR3 spans 16 amino acids. Germline V gene sequence: CDR1 DFQATT, CDR2 SNEGSKA (reference sequence). This CDR3 reads CSAREGAGTANQPQHF. In nucleotides, the CDR3 is TGCAGTGCTAGAGAAGGGGCCGGGACGGCGAATCAGCCCCAGCATTTT.